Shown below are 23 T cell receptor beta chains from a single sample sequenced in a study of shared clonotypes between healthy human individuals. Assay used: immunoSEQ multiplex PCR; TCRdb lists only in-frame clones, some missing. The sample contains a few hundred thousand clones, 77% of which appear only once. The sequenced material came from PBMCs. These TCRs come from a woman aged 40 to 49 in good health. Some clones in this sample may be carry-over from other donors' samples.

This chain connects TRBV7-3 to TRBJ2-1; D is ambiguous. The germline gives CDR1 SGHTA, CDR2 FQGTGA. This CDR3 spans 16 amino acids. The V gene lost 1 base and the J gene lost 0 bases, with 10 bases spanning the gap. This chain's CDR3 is CASSLNAPSSYNEQFF. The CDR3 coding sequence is TGTGCCAGCAGCTTAAATGCTCCGAGCTCCTACAATGAGCAGTTCTTC.

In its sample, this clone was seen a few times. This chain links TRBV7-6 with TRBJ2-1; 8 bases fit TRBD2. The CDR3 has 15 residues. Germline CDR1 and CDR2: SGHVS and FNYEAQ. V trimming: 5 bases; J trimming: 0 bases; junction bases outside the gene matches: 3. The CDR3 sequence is CASSPSGSSYNEQFF. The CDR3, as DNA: TGTGCCAGCAGCCCAAGCGGGAGCTCCTACAATGAGCAGTTCTTC.

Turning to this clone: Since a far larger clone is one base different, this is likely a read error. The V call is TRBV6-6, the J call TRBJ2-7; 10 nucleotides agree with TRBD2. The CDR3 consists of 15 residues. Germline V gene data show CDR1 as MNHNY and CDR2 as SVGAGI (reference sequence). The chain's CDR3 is CASSQAGGLIGEQHF. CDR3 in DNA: TGTGCCAGCAGTCAAGCGGGAGGGCTGATCGGCGAGCAGCACTTC.

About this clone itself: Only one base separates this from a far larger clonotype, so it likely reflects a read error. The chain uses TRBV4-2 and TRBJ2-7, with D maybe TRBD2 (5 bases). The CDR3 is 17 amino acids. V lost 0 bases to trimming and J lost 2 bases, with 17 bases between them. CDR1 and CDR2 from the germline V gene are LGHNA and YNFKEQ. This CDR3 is CASSQDQSGRTTYEQYF. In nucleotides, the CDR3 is TGTGCCAGCAGCCAAGACCAATCGGGGAGAACCACCTACGAGCAGTACTTC.

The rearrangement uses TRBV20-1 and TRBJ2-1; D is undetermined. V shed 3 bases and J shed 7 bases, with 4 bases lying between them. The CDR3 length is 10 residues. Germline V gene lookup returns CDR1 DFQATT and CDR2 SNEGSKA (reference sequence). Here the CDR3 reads CSARVNEQFF. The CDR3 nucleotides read TGCAGTGCTAGGGTAAATGAGCAGTTCTTC.

The CDR3 sequence: CASSFIAGGLVGELFF. CDR3 sequence (DNA): TGTGCCAGCAGTTTCATAGCAGGGGGACTTGTCGGGGAGCTGTTTTTT. The chain employs TRBV28 and TRBJ2-2, with D perhaps matching TRBD1 (7 bases). The V end was cut by 3 bases, the J end by 7 bases, with 18 bases between. Looked up from germline, CDR1 is MDHEN and CDR2 is SYDVKM. The CDR3 is 16 amino acids.

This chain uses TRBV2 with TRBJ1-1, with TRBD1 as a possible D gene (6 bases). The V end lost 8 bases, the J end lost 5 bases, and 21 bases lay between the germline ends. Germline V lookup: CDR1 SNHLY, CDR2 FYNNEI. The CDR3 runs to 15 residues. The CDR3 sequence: CASARGQGLGTEAFF. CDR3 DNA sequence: TGTGCCAGCGCCCGGGGGCAGGGGCTGGGAACTGAAGCTTTCTTT.

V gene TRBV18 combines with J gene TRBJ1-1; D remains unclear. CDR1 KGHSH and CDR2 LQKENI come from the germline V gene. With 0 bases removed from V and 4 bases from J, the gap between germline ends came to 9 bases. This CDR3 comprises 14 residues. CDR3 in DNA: TGTGCCAGCTCACCACCGAGGTCAACCACTGAAGCTTTCTTT. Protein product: CASSPPRSTTEAFF.

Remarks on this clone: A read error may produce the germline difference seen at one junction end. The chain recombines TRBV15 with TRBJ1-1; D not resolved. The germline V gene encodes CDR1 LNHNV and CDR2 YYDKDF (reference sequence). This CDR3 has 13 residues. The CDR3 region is CAASRERSTEAFF. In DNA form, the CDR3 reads TGTGCCGCCAGCAGAGAGAGGAGCACTGAAGCTTTCTTT.

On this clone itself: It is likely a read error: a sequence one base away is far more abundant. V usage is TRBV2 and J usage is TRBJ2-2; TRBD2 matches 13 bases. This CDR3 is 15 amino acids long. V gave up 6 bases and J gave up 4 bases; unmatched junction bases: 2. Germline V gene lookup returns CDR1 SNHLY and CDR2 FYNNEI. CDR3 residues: CASSWTSGSTGELFF. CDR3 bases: TGTGCCAGCAGCTGGACTAGCGGGAGCACCGGGGAGCTGTTTTTT.

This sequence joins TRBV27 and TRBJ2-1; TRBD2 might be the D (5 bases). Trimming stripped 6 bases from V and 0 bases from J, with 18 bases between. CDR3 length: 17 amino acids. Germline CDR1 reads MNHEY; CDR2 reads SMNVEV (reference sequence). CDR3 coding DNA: TGTGCCAGCAGGCCACCCTCGACTACCCGCTCCTACAATGAGCAGTTCTTC. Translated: CASRPPSTTRSYNEQFF.

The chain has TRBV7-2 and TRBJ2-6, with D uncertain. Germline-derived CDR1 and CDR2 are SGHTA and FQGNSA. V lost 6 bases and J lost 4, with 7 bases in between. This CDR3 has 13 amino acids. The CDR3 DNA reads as TGTGCCAGCAGGGGTTCCGGGGCCAACGTCCTGACTTTC. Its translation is CASRGSGANVLTF.

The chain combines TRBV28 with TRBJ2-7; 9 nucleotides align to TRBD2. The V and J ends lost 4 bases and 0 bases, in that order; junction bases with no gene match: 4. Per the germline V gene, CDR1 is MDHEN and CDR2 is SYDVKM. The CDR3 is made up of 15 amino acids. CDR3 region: CASSWTSDSSYEQYF. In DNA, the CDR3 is TGTGCCAGCAGTTGGACTAGCGACAGCTCCTACGAGCAGTACTTC.

This CDR3 reads CASSPGGGSYNEQFF. CDR3 nucleotides: TGTGCCAGCTCCCCCGGGGGGGGTTCCTACAATGAGCAGTTCTTC. This chain connects TRBV18 to TRBJ2-1, with 8 bases identical to TRBD2. CDR1 is KGHSH, CDR2 LQKENI, per germline. With 6 bases clipped from V and 1 base from J, the junction kept 5 bases outside the gene matches. This CDR3 comprises 15 residues.

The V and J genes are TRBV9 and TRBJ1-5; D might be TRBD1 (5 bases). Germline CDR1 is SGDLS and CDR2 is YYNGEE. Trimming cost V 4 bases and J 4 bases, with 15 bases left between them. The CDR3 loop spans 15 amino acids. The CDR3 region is CASSPSGDLNQPQHF. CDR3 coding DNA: TGTGCCAGCAGCCCAAGCGGGGACTTAAATCAGCCCCAGCATTTT.

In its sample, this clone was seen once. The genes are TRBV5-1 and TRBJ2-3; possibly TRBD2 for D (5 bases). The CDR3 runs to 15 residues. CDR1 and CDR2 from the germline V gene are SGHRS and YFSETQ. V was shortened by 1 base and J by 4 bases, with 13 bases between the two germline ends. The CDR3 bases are TGCGCCAGCAGCTTGACGCCGGACTCCCCAGATACGCAGTATTTT. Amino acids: CASSLTPDSPDTQYF.

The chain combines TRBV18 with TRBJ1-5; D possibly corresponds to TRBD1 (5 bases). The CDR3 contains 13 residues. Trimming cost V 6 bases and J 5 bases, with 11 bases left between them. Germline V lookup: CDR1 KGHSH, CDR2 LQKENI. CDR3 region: CASSRRGDQPQHF. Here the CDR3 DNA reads TGTGCCAGCTCCCGGCGGGGGGATCAGCCCCAGCATTTT.

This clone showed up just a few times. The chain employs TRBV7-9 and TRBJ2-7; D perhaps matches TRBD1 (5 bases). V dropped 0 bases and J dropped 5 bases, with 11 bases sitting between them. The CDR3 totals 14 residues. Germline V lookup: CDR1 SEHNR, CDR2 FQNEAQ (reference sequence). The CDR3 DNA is TGTGCCAGCAGCTTAGCGGGGCCTGCCCACGAGCAGTACTTC. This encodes CASSLAGPAHEQYF.

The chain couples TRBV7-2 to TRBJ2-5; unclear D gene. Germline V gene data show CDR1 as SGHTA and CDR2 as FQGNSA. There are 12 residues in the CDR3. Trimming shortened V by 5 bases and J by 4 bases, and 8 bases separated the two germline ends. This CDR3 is CASSQGRETQYF. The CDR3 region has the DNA TGTGCCAGCAGCCAAGGCAGAGAGACCCAGTACTTC. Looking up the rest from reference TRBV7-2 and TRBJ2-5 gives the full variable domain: GAGVSQSPSNKVTEKGKDVELRCDPISGHTALYWYRQSLGQGLEFLIYFQGNSAPDKSGLPSDRFSAERTGGSVSTLTIQRTQQEDSAVYLCASSQGRETQYFGPGTRLLVL.

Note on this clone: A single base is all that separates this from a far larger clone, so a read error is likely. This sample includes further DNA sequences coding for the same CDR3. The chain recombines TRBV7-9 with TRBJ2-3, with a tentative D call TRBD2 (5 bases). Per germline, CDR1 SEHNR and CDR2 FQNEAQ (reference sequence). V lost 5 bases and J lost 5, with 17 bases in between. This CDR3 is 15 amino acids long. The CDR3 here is CASSQRTSGEDTQYF. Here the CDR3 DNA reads TGTGCCAGCAGCCAAAGGACCAGCGGCGAAGATACGCAGTATTTT.

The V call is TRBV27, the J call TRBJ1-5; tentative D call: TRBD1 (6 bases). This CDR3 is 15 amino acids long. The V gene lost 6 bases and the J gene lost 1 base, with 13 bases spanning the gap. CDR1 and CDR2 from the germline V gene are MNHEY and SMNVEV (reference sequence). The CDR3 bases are TGTGCCAGCAGACACGACAGGACCAGCAATCAGCCCCAGCATTTT. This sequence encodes CASRHDRTSNQPQHF.

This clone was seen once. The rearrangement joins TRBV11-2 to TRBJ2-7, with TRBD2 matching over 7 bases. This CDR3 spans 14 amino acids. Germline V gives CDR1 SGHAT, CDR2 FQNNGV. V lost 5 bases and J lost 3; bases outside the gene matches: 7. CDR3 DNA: TGTGCCAGCAGCCTCGTTAGCGGGTACTACGAGCAGTACTTC. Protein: CASSLVSGYYEQYF.

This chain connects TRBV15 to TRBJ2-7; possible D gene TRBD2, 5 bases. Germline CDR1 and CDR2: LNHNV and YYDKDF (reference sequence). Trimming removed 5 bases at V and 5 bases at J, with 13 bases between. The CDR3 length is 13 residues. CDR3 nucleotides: TGTGCCACCAGCGTCAGAAGGACTCACGAGCAGTACTTC. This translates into CATSVRRTHEQYF.